The clone carrying this TCR beta chain was counted only a few times. Its antigen is still unknown. These data come from a study of T-cell reconstitution after alpha-beta-depleted transplantation in children. V lost 1 base and J 0 bases, leaving 7 bases between the germline ends. Per the germline V gene, CDR1 is SGHRS and CDR2 is YFSETQ. CDR3 size: 14 residues. Study-level results: Diversity and T-cell counts at one year after transplant derived mostly from new T cells. Several hundred rapidly expanded clones from non-depleted graft cells reportedly supplied alpha-beta T cells about two months post-transplant. Recipient T cells and thymic progenitors that survived gave rise to the high TCRbeta diversity observed at day 60 in some patients.

Preparation of the TCRbeta library was carried out with unique molecular identifiers. TCRdb recomputed calls from the PCR reads with MiXCR, one row per CDR3 protein. There are fewer than 700,000 distinct CDR3 sequences in the sample; 23% occur only once, and 13% to 15% lies in the top ten. The input for sequencing was PBMCs, mostly from graft donor cells, taken 360 days after TCRalphabeta/CD19-depleted stem cell transplant. The chain carries TRBV5-1 and TRBJ1-1; D is unclear. This receptor was taken from a boy younger than two who had a stem cell transplant for acute myeloid leukemia, so the T cells may come from the graft donor. CDR3 in amino acids: CASSLSRVNTEAFF. CDR3 nucleotide sequence: TGCGCCAGCAGCTTGAGTCGTGTGAACACTGAAGCTTTCTTT.